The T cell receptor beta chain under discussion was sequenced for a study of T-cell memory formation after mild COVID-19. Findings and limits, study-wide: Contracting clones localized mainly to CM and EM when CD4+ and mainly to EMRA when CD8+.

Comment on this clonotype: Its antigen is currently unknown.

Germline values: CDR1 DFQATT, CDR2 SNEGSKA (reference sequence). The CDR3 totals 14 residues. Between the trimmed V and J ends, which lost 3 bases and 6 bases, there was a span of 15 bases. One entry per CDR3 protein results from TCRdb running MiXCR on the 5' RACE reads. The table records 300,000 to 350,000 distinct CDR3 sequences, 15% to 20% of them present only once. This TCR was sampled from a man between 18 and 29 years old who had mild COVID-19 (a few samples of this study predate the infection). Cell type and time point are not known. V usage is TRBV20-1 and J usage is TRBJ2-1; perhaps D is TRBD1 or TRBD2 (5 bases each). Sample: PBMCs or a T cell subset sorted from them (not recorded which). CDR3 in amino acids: CSAREVTRGNEQFF. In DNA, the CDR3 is TGCAGTGCTAGGGAGGTTACGAGGGGCAATGAGCAGTTCTTC.